The T cell receptor (beta chain) under discussion was sequenced for a study of cytomegalovirus exposure and HLA in healthy donors. Findings of the study overall: Researchers reported in a later analysis that a missense DCLRE1C variant was tied to TCR beta V- and J-gene trimming. Using the classifier, cytomegalovirus status was reportedly diagnosed with high specificity and sensitivity.

With regard to this clone: Its antigen is undetermined.

The CDR3 contains 13 residues. Trimming took 2 bases from V and 8 from J; bases not matched to a gene: 1. The germline CDR1 and CDR2 sequences are MGHRA and YSYEKL. With 60 Vbeta and 13 Jbeta primers, the PCR was carried out. The data were produced by immunoSEQ multiplex PCR, yet TCRdb's version contains in-frame clones alone and is incomplete. The profile shows about 160,000 clones, about 82% of them singletons. This sequence joins TRBV4-1 and TRBJ1-5; 9 positions agree with TRBD1. Sequenced sample: PBMCs. This sequence originates from a woman aged 25 to 45 in good health and CMV-seropositive. The CDR3 bases are TGCGCCAGCAGCCAAACAGGGGGCGAGCCCCAGCATTTT. Protein: CASSQTGGEPQHF.